These 8 T cell receptor beta chains were all obtained from the same sample, sequenced in a study of cytomegalovirus exposure and HLA in healthy donors. 60 Vbeta and 13 Jbeta primers were used in PCR. Clones were read by immunoSEQ multiplex PCR, and TCRdb kept only the in-frame ones, dropping some. In the table there are 110,000 or so clones, 82% of which are singletons. Sequencing was performed on PBMCs. The source is a woman aged 18-35 years in good health and CMV-seronegative.

The V gene is TRBV6-5, the J gene TRBJ2-1; 9 nucleotides align to TRBD2. Germline CDR1 and CDR2: MNHEY and SVGAGI. The CDR3 covers 15 residues. Losses at the gene ends were 2 bases for V and 8 bases for J; bases not matched to a gene: 7. CDR3 in DNA: TGTGCCAGCAGTTACCGGGCGGGGGGGCAGGATGAGCAGTTCTTC. This codes for CASSYRAGGQDEQFF.

The chain combines TRBV4-3 with TRBJ2-2; 10 bases agree with TRBD2. V was pared by 0 bases and J by 3 bases, with 13 bases of the junction left unmatched. There are 20 residues in the CDR3. CDR1 is LGHNA, CDR2 YSLEER, per germline. CDR3 nucleotide sequence: TGCGCCAGCAGCCAAGAGACCGCAGCGGGGGGGCCGGGAGACACCGGGGAGCTGTTTTTT. It specifies CASSQETAAGGPGDTGELFF.

The chain recombines TRBV19 with TRBJ1-5, with D perhaps TRBD1 (6 bases). The CDR3 has 16 residues. CDR1 is LNHDA and CDR2 is SQIVND in the germline V gene (reference sequence). Trimming cost V 7 bases and J 0 bases, with 16 bases left between them. Written as DNA, the CDR3 is TGTGCCAGTACTCCAGGGCAGGGGTTTAGCAATCAGCCCCAGCATTTT. Translation gives CASTPGQGFSNQPQHF.

The chain has TRBV28 and TRBJ1-6, with D tentatively TRBD1 (6 bases). CDR3 length: 12 amino acids. CDR1 and CDR2 (germline): MDHEN, SYDVKM. The V gene lost 4 bases and the J gene lost 10 bases, with 8 bases spanning the gap. The CDR3 nucleotides are TGTGCCAGCAGTTCAGGGGCCTCACCCCTCCACTTT. Translated: CASSSGASPLHF. Based on the CDR3 plus reference TRBV28 and TRBJ1-6, the full variable domain is DVKVTQSSRYLVKRTGEKVFLECVQDMDHENMFWYRQDPGLGLRLIYFSYDVKMKEKGDIPEGYSVSREKKERFSLILESASTNQTSMYLCASSSGASPLHFGNGTRLTVT.

The chain uses TRBV27 and TRBJ1-2, with D perhaps matching TRBD1 (5 bases). V was trimmed by 5 bases and J by 6 bases, leaving 16 bases between them. CDR1 is MNHEY and CDR2 is SMNVEV in the germline V gene (reference sequence). The CDR3 is 14 amino acids. The CDR3 reads CASSLTGDWDGYTF. For the CDR3, the DNA is TGTGCCAGCAGTCTCACGGGGGATTGGGATGGCTACACCTTC.

The chain recombines TRBV9 with TRBJ2-1, with TRBD1 matching over 11 bases. V lost 0 bases and J lost 7; bases outside the gene matches: 3. Germline V lookup: CDR1 SGDLS, CDR2 YYNGEE. This CDR3 is 15 amino acids long. Here the CDR3 DNA reads TGTGCCAGCAGCGTAGGGACAGGGGGCTGGAATGAGCAGTTCTTC. It codes for CASSVGTGGWNEQFF. The complete variable domain, with remaining parts taken from reference TRBV9 and TRBJ2-1, reads DSGVTQTPKHLITATGQRVTLRCSPRSGDLSVYWYQQSLDQGLQFLIQYYNGEERAKGNILERFSAQQFPDLHSELNLSSLELGDSALYFCASSVGTGGWNEQFFGPGTRLTVL.

V is TRBV5-1 and J is TRBJ1-1, with 8 bases identical to TRBD1. V dropped 6 bases and J dropped 6; count of bases not matched to a gene: 10. The CDR3 extends over 14 amino acids. CDR1 SGHRS and CDR2 YFSETQ come from the germline V gene. CDR3 residues: CASIPGGRVAEAFF. The CDR3 bases are TGCGCCAGCATCCCAGGGGGCCGAGTTGCTGAAGCTTTCTTT.

The V and J genes are TRBV7-9 and TRBJ1-1; perhaps TRBD1 as D (6 bases). Per the germline V gene, CDR1 is SEHNR and CDR2 is FQNEAQ (reference sequence). The CDR3 sequence is 16 residues long. Trimming pared 5 bases from V and 7 bases from J, leaving 23 bases between. CDR3 amino acids: CASSPAGTGGAIEAFF. The CDR3 coding sequence is TGTGCCAGCAGCCCCGCGGGCACGGGGGGGGCTATTGAAGCTTTCTTT.